This T cell receptor (beta chain) was sequenced in a study of blood T cell repertoires in COVID-19. Assay used: immunoSEQ multiplex PCR; TCRdb lists only in-frame clones, some missing. The profile shows around 270,000 clones, less than 90% of them singletons. The J segment lost 12 bases and the V segment lost 0 bases, leaving 4 bases of the junction unmatched. The germline gives CDR1 KGHSH, CDR2 LQKENI. The CDR3 is made up of 15 amino acids. The V gene is TRBV18, the J gene TRBJ2-1; 14 bases align to TRBD2. The sample comprised peripheral blood. The TCR sequence derives from a man in his 60s with acute or convalescent COVID-19. CDR3 DNA sequence: TGTGCCAGCTCACCACCCGGGACTAGCGGGGGCGGGCAGTTCTTC. Its translation: CASSPPGTSGGGQFF.